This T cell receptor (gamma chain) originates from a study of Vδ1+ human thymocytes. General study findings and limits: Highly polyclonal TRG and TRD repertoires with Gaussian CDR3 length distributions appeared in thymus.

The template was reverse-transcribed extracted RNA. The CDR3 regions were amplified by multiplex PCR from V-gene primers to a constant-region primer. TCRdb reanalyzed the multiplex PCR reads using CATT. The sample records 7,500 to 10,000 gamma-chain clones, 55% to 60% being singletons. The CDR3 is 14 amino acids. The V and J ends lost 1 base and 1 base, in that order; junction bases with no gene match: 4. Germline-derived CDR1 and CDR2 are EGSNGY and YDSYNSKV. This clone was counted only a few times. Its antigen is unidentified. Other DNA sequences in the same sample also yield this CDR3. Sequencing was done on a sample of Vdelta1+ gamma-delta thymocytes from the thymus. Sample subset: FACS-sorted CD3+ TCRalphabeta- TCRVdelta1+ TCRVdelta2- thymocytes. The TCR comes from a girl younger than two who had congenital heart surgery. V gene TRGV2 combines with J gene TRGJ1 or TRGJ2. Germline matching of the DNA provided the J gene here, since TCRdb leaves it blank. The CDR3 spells CATWDGQNYYKKLF. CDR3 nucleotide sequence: TGTGCCACCTGGGACGGCCAAAATTATTATAAGAAACTCTTT.